What follows are 32 T cell receptor beta chains derived from one specimen sequenced in a study of blood T cell repertoires in COVID-19 (dated by TCRdb to the early 2020s). Libraries were constructed by the immunoSEQ multiplex PCR assay. In its TCRdb copy, this immuneACCESS table keeps in-frame sequences only and misses some clones. Where compared with another copy, unresolved V genes explain less than half of these, and the others have no known cause. This sample lists 130,000 to 150,000 clones; roughly nine tenths were detected once. Of the sample, 3% falls within the top ten clones. The sample was peripheral blood. The source of these receptors is a woman aged 60-75 years with active COVID-19.

The chain recombines TRBV28 with TRBJ2-5, with 9 bases fitting TRBD2. Trimming at V came to 6 bases and at J to 4 bases, leaving 18 bases not matched to a gene. The CDR3 extends over 18 amino acids. The germline gives CDR1 MDHEN, CDR2 SYDVKM. The CDR3 region is CASRPLPLWAGGPETQYF. CDR3 nucleotides: TGTGCCAGCAGGCCTCTTCCGCTCTGGGCGGGAGGGCCAGAGACCCAGTACTTC.

V and J are TRBV5-8 and TRBJ1-4; TRBD1 is a possible D gene (6 bases). The CDR3 has 20 amino acids. The germline V gene has CDR1 SGHTS and CDR2 YDEGEE. Deletions cut 4 bases from V and 2 bases from J, with 27 bases between. This CDR3 is CASSPLSIRGGKGTNEKLFF. DNA of the CDR3: TGTGCCAGCAGCCCGTTAAGCATCAGGGGAGGGAAAGGTACTAATGAAAAACTGTTTTTT.

This chain joins TRBV3-1 (or the pseudogene TRBV3-2) and TRBJ2-7, with TRBD2 as a possible D gene (5 bases). V gave up 1 base and J gave up 4 bases, with 5 bases separating them. CDR3 length: 12 amino acids. Germline-derived CDR1 and CDR2 are LGHDT and YNNKEL (reference sequence). Here the CDR3 reads CASSQGGYEQYF. CDR3 nucleotide sequence: TGTGCCAGCAGCCAAGGAGGGTACGAGCAGTACTTC.

This clone was found once. This sequence joins TRBV19 and TRBJ1-5; 7 bases fit TRBD1. The CDR3 is 15 amino acids. CDR1 is LNHDA and CDR2 is SQIVND in the germline V gene (reference sequence). J was trimmed by 0 bases and V by 4 bases; bases with no gene match: 3. CDR3 coding DNA: TGTGCCAGTAGTACCTGGACAGGTAGCAATCAGCCCCAGCATTTT. It codes for CASSTWTGSNQPQHF. The variable domain in full, with the rest retrieved from reference TRBV19 and TRBJ1-5, is DGGITQSPKYLFRKEGQNVTLSCEQNLNHDAMYWYRQDPGQGLRLIYYSQIVNDFQKGDIAEGYSVSREKKESFPLTVTSAQKNPTAFYLCASSTWTGSNQPQHFGDGTRLSIL.

The rearrangement joins TRBV6-5 to TRBJ1-5; possible D gene TRBD1, 5 bases. In germline, CDR1 is MNHEY, CDR2 SVGAGI. The CDR3 sequence is 14 residues long. V gave up 5 bases and J gave up 5 bases, with 13 bases separating them. The CDR3 reads CASSNRGAYQPQHF. The CDR3 DNA reads as TGTGCCAGCAGTAACCGCGGGGCCTATCAGCCCCAGCATTTT.

V and J are TRBV7-9 and TRBJ2-4; no reliable D call. The V gene's germline CDR1 is SEHNR and CDR2 FQNEAQ (reference sequence). This CDR3 has 13 amino acids. Trimming shortened V by 8 bases and J by 0 bases, and 8 bases separated the two germline ends. The CDR3 reads CASSGLAKNIQYF. The CDR3, as DNA: TGTGCCAGCTCAGGTCTAGCCAAAAACATTCAGTACTTC.

V gene TRBV6-5 combines with J gene TRBJ2-3; 10 positions agree with TRBD2. In germline, CDR1 is MNHEY, CDR2 SVGAGI. The V and J ends lost 5 bases and 11 bases, in that order; junction bases with no gene match: 10. CDR3 length: 14 residues. The chain's CDR3 is CASSQPGLAIRQYF. The CDR3 DNA reads TGTGCCAGCAGTCAACCGGGACTAGCGATCAGGCAGTATTTT.

V is TRBV7-9 and J is TRBJ1-2, with 8 bases that match TRBD1. The CDR3 covers 15 residues. The germline CDR1 and CDR2 sequences are SEHNR and FQNEAQ (reference sequence). V lost 4 bases and J lost 6; bases outside the gene matches: 10. Written as DNA, the CDR3 is TGTGCCAGCAGCTCTTCCGGGACAGGAGGACATGGCTACACCTTC. Protein: CASSSSGTGGHGYTF.

The chain couples TRBV3-1 (or the pseudogene TRBV3-2) to TRBJ1-3; 9 bases match TRBD1. V was clipped by 1 base and J by 3 bases; unmatched bases: 4. The CDR3 is 16 amino acids. CDR1 is LGHDT, CDR2 YNNKEL, per germline (reference sequence). This chain's CDR3 is CASSQGTGGGGNTIYF. CDR3 DNA: TGTGCCAGCAGCCAAGGAACAGGGGGCGGTGGAAACACCATATATTTT.

This rearrangement joins TRBV19 to TRBJ1-1; 7 bases match TRBD1. CDR1 is LNHDA, CDR2 SQIVND, per germline (reference sequence). The CDR3 length is 15 residues. V shed 1 base, J shed 1 base, and the junction held 3 bases outside the gene matches. The CDR3 DNA follows: TGTGCCAGTAGTATAGCGGGGACAGAGAACACTGAAGCTTTCTTT. It translates to CASSIAGTENTEAFF.

The gene calls are TRBV24-1 and TRBJ2-3; tentative D call: TRBD2 (5 bases). From germline, CDR1 is KGHDR and CDR2 SFDVKD. CDR3 length equals 16 residues. With 3 bases removed from V and 2 bases from J, the gap between germline ends came to 14 bases. CDR3 loop: CATSDRHRGSTDTQYF. The CDR3 DNA is TGTGCCACCAGTGATAGACACCGGGGATCCACAGATACGCAGTATTTT.

Here the CDR3 DNA reads TGTGCCAGCAGCCAAAGGGGGACTAGCCCCTACAATGAGCAGTTCTTC. Its protein product is CASSQRGTSPYNEQFF. The gene calls are TRBV27 and TRBJ2-1; the match to TRBD2 covers 9 bases. Germline V CDR1 and CDR2: MNHEY, SMNVEV (reference sequence). Trimming at V came to 6 bases and at J to 2 bases, leaving 8 bases not matched to a gene. The CDR3 has 16 amino acids.

J is TRBJ2-1 and V is TRBV7-9, with 7 bases identical to TRBD1. The V gene end was trimmed by 5 bases and the J gene end by 5 bases; junction bases not matched to a gene: 6. The CDR3 covers 14 residues. CDR1 and CDR2 (germline): SEHNR, FQNEAQ (reference sequence). CDR3 nucleotide sequence: TGTGCCAGCAGCGTAGGGGGACAGAACAATGAGCAGTTCTTC. Its protein is CASSVGGQNNEQFF.

The V and J genes are TRBV28 and TRBJ1-2; D unresolved. The CDR3 totals 11 residues. Germline values: CDR1 MDHEN, CDR2 SYDVKM. V was pared by 6 bases and J by 2 bases, with 4 bases between. CDR3 in amino acids: CASRSNYGYTF. CDR3 sequence (DNA): TGTGCCAGCAGGTCAAACTATGGCTACACCTTC.

This clone occurred a few times. The chain recombines TRBV7-2 with TRBJ2-5, with TRBD2 identical over 9 bases. This CDR3 is 16 amino acids long. After removal of 2 bases from V and 2 bases from J, the junction contained 6 bases not matched to a gene. Per germline, CDR1 SGHTA and CDR2 FQGNSA. CDR3 residues: CASSLSSSGGQETQYF. Here the CDR3 DNA reads TGTGCCAGCAGCTTATCTAGTAGCGGGGGTCAAGAGACCCAGTACTTC.

This clone was observed once. The V call is TRBV3-1 (or the pseudogene TRBV3-2), the J call TRBJ2-3; D perhaps matches TRBD2 (5 bases). The V end was cut by 5 bases, the J end by 1 base, with 10 bases between. This CDR3 contains 14 residues. Germline lookup yields CDR1 LGHDT and CDR2 YNNKEL (reference sequence). DNA of the CDR3: TGTGCCAGCAGCGGGAGCGGTGGCACAGATACGCAGTATTTT. Amino acids: CASSGSGGTDTQYF.

The chain joins TRBV30 to TRBJ1-4, with TRBD1 identical over 9 bases. V lost 8 bases to trimming and J lost 0 bases; unmatched junction nucleotides: 10. Per germline, CDR1 GTSNPN and CDR2 SVGIG (reference sequence). This CDR3 has 16 amino acids. The CDR3 reads CARGQGSMTTNEKLFF. Here the CDR3 DNA reads TGTGCCAGAGGACAGGGGAGTATGACAACTAATGAAAAACTGTTTTTT.

The chain is built from TRBV7-3 and TRBJ2-1, with 7 bases matching TRBD2. The CDR3 is 14 residues long. V lost 6 bases, J lost 6 bases, and 8 bases stayed unmatched. Germline assignment: CDR1 SGHTA and CDR2 FQGTGA. For the CDR3, the DNA is TGTGCCAGCAGAGATCAGAGCGGGGCCAATGAGCAGTTCTTC. Protein sequence: CASRDQSGANEQFF.

This chain connects TRBV5-1 to TRBJ2-1, with 12 positions matching TRBD2. V dropped 4 bases and J dropped 5; count of bases not matched to a gene: 4. Germline V gene lookup returns CDR1 SGHRS and CDR2 YFSETQ. This CDR3 comprises 15 residues. In nucleotides, the CDR3 is TGCGCCAGCAGCCAGCGGACTAGCGGGAACAATGAGCAGTTCTTC. This encodes CASSQRTSGNNEQFF.

The chain couples TRBV5-1 to TRBJ1-4; 7 positions match TRBD1. V trimming: 0 bases; J trimming: 7 bases; junction bases outside the gene matches: 6. The germline CDR1 and CDR2 sequences are SGHRS and YFSETQ. This CDR3 is built from 15 residues. Here the CDR3 reads CASSLAPGGSEKLFF. CDR3 in DNA: TGCGCCAGCAGCTTGGCCCCAGGGGGGAGTGAAAAACTGTTTTTT.

The chain carries TRBV4-2 and TRBJ1-5; D might be TRBD1 (6 bases). Looked up from germline, CDR1 is LGHNA and CDR2 is YNFKEQ. V was trimmed by 0 bases and J by 2 bases, leaving 11 bases between them. The CDR3 is 16 amino acids. The CDR3 region is CASSQDAGVRNQPQHF. As DNA, the CDR3 is TGTGCCAGCAGCCAAGATGCAGGGGTGCGCAATCAGCCCCAGCATTTT.

CDR3 bases: TGTGCCAGCAGCCAAGAGCCGGGACTCACGTACCAAGAGACCCAGTACTTC. Protein product: CASSQEPGLTYQETQYF. The V and J genes are TRBV4-2 and TRBJ2-5, with a possible D match to TRBD2 (6 bases). V dropped 0 bases and J dropped 0 bases, with 14 bases sitting between them. CDR3 length: 17 amino acids. Germline V gene data show CDR1 as LGHNA and CDR2 as YNFKEQ.

The V and J genes are TRBV30 and TRBJ2-5, with 14 bases that match TRBD2. The CDR3 consists of 18 residues. Germline CDR1 reads GTSNPN; CDR2 reads SVGIG (reference sequence). The V and J ends lost 1 base and 1 base, in that order; junction bases with no gene match: 8. The chain's CDR3 is CAWSGLAGGKGVQETQYF. Here the CDR3 DNA reads TGTGCCTGGAGTGGACTAGCGGGAGGGAAGGGAGTCCAAGAGACCCAGTACTTC. Full variable domain (missing parts from reference TRBV30 and TRBJ2-5): SQTIHQWPATLVQPVGSPLSLECTVEGTSNPNLYWYRQAAGRGLQLLFYSVGIGQISSEVPQNLSASRPQDRQFILSSKKLLLSDSGFYLCAWSGLAGGKGVQETQYFGPGTRLLVL.

V usage is TRBV18 and J usage is TRBJ2-3; 7 bases are shared with TRBD2. Germline CDR1 and CDR2: KGHSH and LQKENI. V dropped 0 bases and J dropped 1; count of bases not matched to a gene: 4. CDR3 length: 16 residues. Here the CDR3 DNA reads TGTGCCAGCTCACCACCGTTACGGGGGGGCACAGATACGCAGTATTTT. This translates into CASSPPLRGGTDTQYF. Filled out from reference TRBV18 and TRBJ2-3, the complete variable domain reads NAGVMQNPRHLVRRRGQEARLRCSPMKGHSHVYWYRQLPEEGLKFMVYLQKENIIDESGMPKERFSAEFPKEGPSILRIQQVVRGDSAAYFCASSPPLRGGTDTQYFGPGTRLTVL.

This clone was detected only once. The chain recombines TRBV25-1 with TRBJ2-7; the D gene is possibly TRBD1 (6 bases). The CDR3 loop spans 14 amino acids. Trimming removed 6 bases from V and 2 bases from J, with 14 bases in between. Germline-derived CDR1 and CDR2 are MGHDK and SYGVNS. The DNA of the CDR3 is TGTGCCAGCAGCGCAGGGGAGAAGGCCTACGAGCAGTACTTC. Its protein product is CASSAGEKAYEQYF.

This clone has just a few counts. This sequence joins TRBV3-1 (or the pseudogene TRBV3-2) and TRBJ1-1, with a possible D match to TRBD1 (6 bases). The CDR3 totals 19 residues. V was clipped by 0 bases and J by 1 base, with 21 bases between them. The germline gives CDR1 LGHDT, CDR2 YNNKEL (reference sequence). The CDR3 DNA reads as TGTGCCAGCAGCCAAGATGGGCGCGGGCGGGGGCGGTCGAACACTGAAGCTTTCTTT. Protein: CASSQDGRGRGRSNTEAFF.

The chain recombines TRBV6-6 with TRBJ2-1; 12 positions agree with TRBD2. Germline assignment: CDR1 MNHNY and CDR2 SVGAGI (reference sequence). With V trimmed by 2 bases and J by 4 bases, 3 bases remained unmatched. The CDR3 runs to 16 residues. The CDR3 nucleotides read TGTGCCAGCAGTTACGGGACTAGCGGGTTGTACAATGAGCAGTTCTTC. Its translation: CASSYGTSGLYNEQFF.

This clone has a handful of counts. V is TRBV4-2 and J is TRBJ1-5; D gene unclear. The CDR3 has 17 residues. Trimming removed 0 bases from V and 0 bases from J, with 12 bases in between. Germline CDR1 and CDR2: LGHNA and YNFKEQ. CDR3 coding DNA: TGTGCCAGCAGCCAAGATAGTGGCGGGTATAGCAATCAGCCCCAGCATTTT. This sequence encodes CASSQDSGGYSNQPQHF.

The V call is TRBV20-1, the J call TRBJ2-5; TRBD2 aligns across 8 bases. V lost 3 bases and J lost 5; bases outside the gene matches: 8. The CDR3 covers 14 residues. Germline V gives CDR1 DFQATT, CDR2 SNEGSKA (reference sequence). For the CDR3, the DNA is TGCAGTGCTAGTAGGGCGGGAGGAAGTGAGACCCAGTACTTC. This gives the protein CSASRAGGSETQYF.

The chain has TRBV18 and TRBJ1-1, with a weak D call TRBD1 (6 bases). V lost 3 bases and J 5 bases, leaving 19 bases between the germline ends. Germline values: CDR1 KGHSH, CDR2 LQKENI. This CDR3 has 16 amino acids. The CDR3 loop reads CASSPGRGSLGTEAFF. In DNA, the CDR3 is TGTGCCAGCTCACCGGGCAGGGGAAGTTTGGGGACTGAAGCTTTCTTT. The complete variable domain, with remaining parts taken from reference TRBV18 and TRBJ1-1, reads NAGVMQNPRHLVRRRGQEARLRCSPMKGHSHVYWYRQLPEEGLKFMVYLQKENIIDESGMPKERFSAEFPKEGPSILRIQQVVRGDSAAYFCASSPGRGSLGTEAFFGQGTRLTVV.

This sequence joins TRBV27 and TRBJ1-5; TRBD1 aligns across 8 bases. The CDR3 extends over 14 amino acids. The V gene end was trimmed by 2 bases and the J gene end by 4 bases; junction bases not matched to a gene: 1. Per germline, CDR1 MNHEY and CDR2 SMNVEV (reference sequence). This CDR3 reads CASSLRTGNQPQHF. In DNA form, the CDR3 reads TGTGCCAGCAGTTTAAGGACAGGGAATCAGCCCCAGCATTTT.

The chain links TRBV30 to TRBJ1-5; 7 bases are a match to TRBD1. This CDR3 has 13 amino acids. Unmatched junction bases numbered 3, after V lost 2 bases and J lost 5 bases. Looked up from germline, CDR1 is GTSNPN and CDR2 is SVGIG (reference sequence). Here the CDR3 reads CAWSSTGDQPQHF. The DNA for the CDR3 is TGTGCCTGGAGTTCCACAGGGGATCAGCCCCAGCATTTT.